The 31 T cell receptor beta chains below all came from one sample that was sequenced in a study of cytomegalovirus exposure and HLA in healthy donors. Primers: 60 Vbeta forward and 13 Jbeta reverse. Measured with immunoSEQ multiplex PCR; TCRdb has only the in-frame clones, and not every one. The table includes 200,000 to 250,000 clones, about 80% detected once. Material: PBMCs. All receptors derive from a woman between 35 and 50 years old in good health and CMV-seropositive.

The V call is TRBV10-1, the J call TRBJ2-2; 12 bases fit TRBD2. With 6 bases clipped from V and 4 bases from J, the junction kept 6 bases outside the gene matches. In germline, CDR1 is WNHNN, CDR2 SYGVQD (reference sequence). This CDR3 spans 16 amino acids. CDR3 DNA sequence: TGCGCCAGCAGCCACCCGGGACTAGCGGGCACCGGGGAGCTGTTTTTT. This codes for CASSHPGLAGTGELFF.

The V gene is TRBV5-5, the J gene TRBJ2-1, with D perhaps matching TRBD1 (6 bases). The germline V and J ends were trimmed by 6 bases and 9 bases, with 22 bases remaining between them. CDR3 length: 15 residues. CDR1 and CDR2 from the germline V gene are SGHKS and YYEKEE (reference sequence). Here the CDR3 reads CASILAPPGTIEQFF. The CDR3 DNA is TGTGCCAGCATCCTTGCTCCGCCAGGGACAATTGAGCAGTTCTTC.

This clone has just one count. J is TRBJ2-7 and V is TRBV4-1; 8 bases fit TRBD2. The CDR3 length is 17 residues. Germline CDR1 and CDR2: MGHRA and YSYEKL. V lost 1 base and J lost 3; bases outside the gene matches: 11. CDR3 amino acids: CASSQGLRGAVYYEQYF. The CDR3 DNA is TGCGCCAGCAGCCAAGGTTTGCGGGGGGCGGTTTACTACGAGCAGTACTTC.

J is TRBJ1-3 and V is TRBV7-9; 7 bases align to TRBD1. Per the germline V gene, CDR1 is SEHNR and CDR2 is FQNEAQ (reference sequence). The CDR3 sequence is 11 residues long. The V gene end was trimmed by 8 bases and the J gene end by 8 bases; junction bases not matched to a gene: 3. The CDR3 nucleotides read TGTGCCAGCCAGCAGGGGGACACCATATATTTT. It encodes CASQQGDTIYF.

The rearrangement joins TRBV29-1 to TRBJ1-1; tentative D call: TRBD1 (5 bases). Germline lookup yields CDR1 SQVTM and CDR2 ANQGSEA. The CDR3 has 17 residues. Trimming took 1 base from V and 3 from J, leaving 21 bases between them. This chain's CDR3 is CSVEGQGGTESYTEAFF. The CDR3 nucleotides read TGCAGCGTTGAAGGGCAAGGAGGGACGGAAAGTTACACTGAAGCTTTCTTT.

This rearrangement joins TRBV7-6 to TRBJ1-1; weak D call: TRBD1 (6 bases). Deletions cut 5 bases from V and 3 bases from J, with 19 bases between. CDR1 and CDR2 (germline): SGHVS, FNYEAQ. There are 16 residues in the CDR3. The CDR3 protein is CASSTWAGENDTEAFF. The DNA for the CDR3 is TGTGCCAGCAGCACCTGGGCAGGGGAAAATGACACTGAAGCTTTCTTT.

CDR3: CASSFPGTRSTDTQYF. Here the CDR3 DNA reads TGTGCCAGCAGCTTCCCCGGGACTAGAAGCACAGATACGCAGTATTTT. This chain uses TRBV7-2 with TRBJ2-3; 8 nucleotides align to TRBD2. J gave up 0 bases and V 3 bases, and 5 bases lay outside the gene matches. The germline V gene has CDR1 SGHTA and CDR2 FQGNSA. The CDR3 totals 16 residues.

The genes are TRBV5-1 and TRBJ1-5; TRBD1 matches at 10 bases. The germline CDR1 and CDR2 sequences are SGHRS and YFSETQ. V shed 4 bases, J shed 6 bases, and the junction held 4 bases outside the gene matches. The CDR3 has 14 amino acids. The CDR3 loop is CASSPGQGGQPQHF. The CDR3 bases are TGCGCCAGCAGCCCCGGACAGGGGGGTCAGCCCCAGCATTTT.

The J gene is TRBJ1-1, the V gene TRBV5-4, with TRBD1 identical over 7 bases. The CDR3 is 14 residues long. J was trimmed by 0 bases and V by 9 bases; bases with no gene match: 8. Germline-derived CDR1 and CDR2 are SGHNT and YYREEE (reference sequence). CDR3 sequence (DNA): TGTGCCACCTTCAGGGGGAATATGAACACTGAAGCTTTCTTT. Protein sequence: CATFRGNMNTEAFF. The entire variable domain, with the rest obtained from reference TRBV5-4 and TRBJ1-1, is as follows: ETGVTQSPTHLIKTRGQQVTLRCSSQSGHNTVSWYQQALGQGPQFIFQYYREEENGRGNFPPRFSGLQFPNYSSELNVNALELDDSALYLCATFRGNMNTEAFFGQGTRLTVV.

The chain uses TRBV7-2 and TRBJ2-7, with 11 bases matching TRBD1. With V trimmed by 1 base and J by 5 bases, 7 bases remained unmatched. The germline V gene encodes CDR1 SGHTA and CDR2 FQGNSA. The CDR3 extends over 16 amino acids. This CDR3 reads CASSLVSWDRGDEQYF. DNA of the CDR3: TGTGCCAGCAGCTTAGTTTCCTGGGACAGGGGGGACGAGCAGTACTTC.

The CDR3 coding sequence is TGTGCCAGCAGCTTAGACGTAACAGGGTTAAACACTGAAGCTTTCTTT. Residues: CASSLDVTGLNTEAFF. The chain recombines TRBV7-9 with TRBJ1-1; a possible D gene is TRBD1 (6 bases). Per the germline V gene, CDR1 is SEHNR and CDR2 is FQNEAQ (reference sequence). This CDR3 spans 16 amino acids. Trimming removed 1 base at V and 2 bases at J, with 14 bases between.

This clone was seen once. V and J are TRBV5-1 and TRBJ1-2; D may be TRBD1 (6 bases). This CDR3 has 13 amino acids. V shed 3 bases and J shed 4 bases, with 10 bases lying between them. Germline-derived CDR1 and CDR2 are SGHRS and YFSETQ. The CDR3 coding sequence is TGCGCCAGCAGCTGGAAACAGGGCTATGGCTACACCTTC. Its translation: CASSWKQGYGYTF.

This clone was recorded a few times. V and J are TRBV12-5 and TRBJ2-2; TRBD2 aligns across 13 bases. Germline CDR1 LGHNT, CDR2 FRNRAP. The V gene end was trimmed by 0 bases and the J gene end by 7 bases; junction bases not matched to a gene: 8. The CDR3 totals 18 residues. In DNA form, the CDR3 reads TGTGCTAGTGGTTTGGTACAACTAGCGGGGGGGCCAAGCGGGGAGCTGTTTTTT. Its protein product is CASGLVQLAGGPSGELFF.

The chain recombines TRBV5-1 with TRBJ2-3; possibly TRBD2 for D (7 bases). Germline V lookup: CDR1 SGHRS, CDR2 YFSETQ. The length of the CDR3 is 16 residues. V dropped 3 bases and J dropped 0 bases, with 14 bases sitting between them. DNA of the CDR3: TGCGCCAGCAGCTCCCCGGGGGGCCTCAGCACAGATACGCAGTATTTT. It encodes CASSSPGGLSTDTQYF.

Comments on this clone: Relative to the germline gene, one junction end is altered; a read error may explain this. This chain uses TRBV7-9 with TRBJ2-3, with D perhaps assigned TRBD1 or TRBD2 (6 bases each). Looked up from germline, CDR1 is SEHNR and CDR2 is FQNEAQ (reference sequence). This CDR3 has 15 residues. This CDR3 is CSSSLQGGGSDTQYF. CDR3 coding DNA: TGTTCCAGCAGCTTACAGGGTGGGGGGTCAGATACGCAGTATTTT.

J is TRBJ1-1 and V is TRBV11-2; D gene uncertain. The CDR3 covers 13 residues. Germline V lookup: CDR1 SGHAT, CDR2 FQNNGV. V was shortened by 5 bases and J by 4 bases, with 11 bases between the two germline ends. CDR3 DNA sequence: TGTGCCAGCAGCCGGACTGGTGGCACTGAAGCTTTCTTT. As protein: CASSRTGGTEAFF.

The chain uses TRBV10-3 and TRBJ1-4, with 7 bases that match TRBD1. CDR1 and CDR2 (germline): ENHRY, SYGVKD. The J segment lost 9 bases and the V segment lost 3 bases, leaving 4 bases of the junction unmatched. This CDR3 has 13 amino acids. CDR3 sequence reads: CAISEVTGKKLFF. The CDR3 DNA is TGTGCCATCAGTGAAGTGACAGGGAAAAAACTGTTTTTT.

The gene calls are TRBV11-2 and TRBJ2-5, with TRBD2 matching over 10 bases. The length of the CDR3 is 17 residues. Per germline, CDR1 SGHAT and CDR2 FQNNGV. J lost 9 bases, V lost 2 bases, and 15 bases had no gene match. CDR3 sequence (DNA): TGTGCCAGCAGCTTATTCCCAGCGGGAGGGCAGAGGGGAGCCCAGTACTTC. Protein product: CASSLFPAGGQRGAQYF.

The chain joins TRBV4-2 to TRBJ1-2; 12 nucleotides align to TRBD1. Germline CDR1 is LGHNA and CDR2 is YNFKEQ. This CDR3 is built from 17 residues. V gave up 5 bases and J gave up 4 bases; unmatched junction bases: 11. The CDR3 is CASSSPGQGAKGYGYTF. The CDR3 nucleotides are TGTGCCAGCAGCTCCCCGGGACAGGGGGCGAAAGGCTATGGCTACACCTTC.

V is TRBV2 and J is TRBJ1-2, with 10 nucleotides matching TRBD1. The CDR3 sequence is 14 residues long. Germline values: CDR1 SNHLY, CDR2 FYNNEI. V shed 6 bases and J 2 bases; nucleotides not matched to a gene: 3. In DNA, the CDR3 is TGTGCCAGCAGCCCGGGACAGGGGAACTATGGCTACACCTTC. This codes for CASSPGQGNYGYTF.

The chain recombines TRBV11-3 with TRBJ1-2, with 8 bases identical to TRBD1. With V trimmed by 2 bases and J by 8 bases, 7 bases remained unmatched. The CDR3 has 14 amino acids. Germline V gene lookup returns CDR1 SGHNT and CDR2 YENEEA. CDR3 amino acids: CASSLRQGRRGYTF. The DNA of the CDR3 is TGTGCCAGCAGCTTAAGACAGGGGAGAAGGGGCTACACCTTC.

The J gene is TRBJ1-5, the V gene TRBV6-6, with D hard to call. The germline CDR1 and CDR2 sequences are MNHNY and SVGAGI (reference sequence). V was clipped by 10 bases and J by 0 bases, with 13 bases between them. The CDR3 extends over 14 amino acids. The CDR3 region is CATRGGNSNQPQHF. CDR3 nucleotides: TGTGCCACCAGAGGCGGTAATAGCAATCAGCCCCAGCATTTT.

This chain connects TRBV6-5 to TRBJ1-1; tentative D call: TRBD1 (6 bases). Germline CDR1 and CDR2: MNHEY and SVGAGI. The V end lost 3 bases, the J end lost 11 bases, and 22 bases lay between the germline ends. The CDR3 length is 15 residues. In DNA, the CDR3 is TGTGCCAGCAGTTATGAGGGGGGGAAGACTCCGGCCGCTTTCTTT. Its protein is CASSYEGGKTPAAFF.

The chain combines TRBV6-1 with TRBJ1-2; D call uncertain. V lost 0 bases, J lost 4 bases, and 21 bases lay in between. This CDR3 is 18 amino acids long. The germline V gene has CDR1 MNHNS and CDR2 SASEGT. CDR3 sequence: CASSEAMLGLLRVYGYTF. Written as DNA, the CDR3 is TGTGCCAGCAGTGAAGCGATGCTTGGACTGCTGCGGGTCTATGGCTACACCTTC.

This clone appeared a single time. The chain recombines TRBV30 with TRBJ1-2; D not resolved. Per the germline V gene, CDR1 is GTSNPN and CDR2 is SVGIG (reference sequence). With 2 bases removed from V and 8 bases from J, the gap between germline ends came to 12 bases. This CDR3 spans 12 amino acids. The CDR3 nucleotides are TGTGCCTGGAGTTCCTCTCCGGGGGGCTACACCTTC. Protein: CAWSSSPGGYTF.

This clone was detected only once. The chain couples TRBV14 to TRBJ2-1, with 8 bases aligning to TRBD2. Germline CDR1 SGHDN, CDR2 FVKESK. The CDR3 contains 19 residues. V shed 5 bases, J shed 8 bases, and the junction held 23 bases outside the gene matches. CDR3 in amino acids: CASSTRIKTSALSQDEQFF. DNA of the CDR3: TGTGCCAGCAGCACACGAATAAAGACTAGCGCCCTTAGTCAGGATGAGCAGTTCTTC.

The chain is built from TRBV7-8 and TRBJ2-1, with TRBD2 matching over 12 bases. The CDR3 is 19 amino acids. The trim removed 5 bases at V and 1 base at J, leaving 12 bases unmatched. Germline V gives CDR1 SGHVS, CDR2 FQNEAQ. The CDR3 bases are TGTGCCAGCAGCCCGCGACTAGCGGGGGCAATGGGGTCCTACAATGAGCAGTTCTTC. This encodes CASSPRLAGAMGSYNEQFF.

The chain uses TRBV7-2 and TRBJ1-1; possible D gene TRBD1, 5 bases. The V gene's germline CDR1 is SGHTA and CDR2 FQGNSA. The length of the CDR3 is 17 residues. Between the trimmed V and J ends, which lost 4 bases and 5 bases, there was a span of 23 bases. The chain's CDR3 is CASSSAVTVGRGTEAFF. Written as DNA, the CDR3 is TGTGCCAGCAGCTCGGCTGTGACAGTGGGAAGGGGTACTGAAGCTTTCTTT.

This clone has just a few counts. This likely came from a read error, as a far larger clone is one base away. V gene TRBV4-3 combines with J gene TRBJ2-7; D perhaps matches TRBD1 (6 bases). The CDR3 spans 13 residues. Germline CDR1 LGHNA, CDR2 YSLEER. CDR3 in amino acids: CAISQRTGREQYF. DNA of the CDR3: TGCGCCATCAGCCAACGTACAGGGCGAGAGCAGTACTTC.

This chain uses TRBV19 with TRBJ1-2; TRBD1 matches 7 bases. This CDR3 has 15 residues. After removal of 7 bases from V and 5 bases from J, the junction contained 13 bases not matched to a gene. The germline CDR1 and CDR2 sequences are LNHDA and SQIVND (reference sequence). CDR3 nucleotides: TGTGCCAGTACCCCGGGGACAGACCTAATTTATGGCTACACCTTC. It encodes CASTPGTDLIYGYTF.

This chain uses TRBV29-1 with TRBJ2-7; 7 bases are shared with TRBD2. V trimming: 5 bases; J trimming: 4 bases; junction bases outside the gene matches: 5. This CDR3 comprises 12 residues. Germline V CDR1 and CDR2: SQVTM, ANQGSEA. The CDR3 spells CSVRAGRYEQYF. The CDR3 nucleotides read TGCAGCGTTCGAGCGGGAAGGTACGAGCAGTACTTC.